Below, one T cell receptor beta chain is given with its context. Its target is not known. Using RNA template, CDR3s of TCR alpha and beta were amplified with iRepertoire arm-PCR. One-step reverse transcription and amplification started from about 100-400 ng of tissue mRNA or PBMC total RNA. Via MiXCR, TCRdb re-called the multiplex PCR reads, giving one row per CDR3 protein. The profile shows over 70,000 distinct CDR3 sequences, under 30% of them singletons. This sample was taken from a study of glioma-infiltrating T cells. The V end lost 0 bases, the J end lost 6 bases, and 10 bases lay between the germline ends. This CDR3 is built from 13 residues. The germline CDR1 and CDR2 sequences are SGHRS and YFSETQ. Study-level points and caveats: Above-expected tissue-blood divergence occurred in all gliomas, most in low-grade ones.

Input material: glioma tissue, nonneoplastic brain tissue, or PBMCs (not recorded which). The J gene is TRBJ2-7, the V gene TRBV5-1; maybe TRBD2 (5 bases). The clonotype was recovered from a human donor with low-grade glioma or glioblastoma, undergoing nonglioma brain surgery, or in good health (not recorded which). This chain's CDR3 is CASSLAEGSEQYF. The CDR3, as DNA: TGCGCCAGCAGCTTGGCCGAGGGTTCCGAGCAGTACTTC.